The rows below give T cell receptor beta chains drawn from one sample of a study of long-term antiretroviral therapy in people with HIV. TCRdb keeps only in-frame clones here, not all; method: immunoSEQ multiplex PCR. The table shows roughly 29,000 clones, with 95% occurring only once. Sequencing was performed on unsorted PBMCs, taken 5.3 years after starting antiretroviral therapy. The receptors come from a man aged 25 to 45 with HIV. CDR3s include the opening cysteine and the closing phenylalanine or tryptophan. A D gene is named only where the DNA matches it firmly. Clone size is given for some rows only: seen once, a few or many times, or a class if the clone is expanded.

clone_size: few
d_call: -
v_call: TRBV7-9
j_call: TRBJ2-1
cdr3_nt: TGTGCCAGCAGACCGGGGACATTTTACAATGAGCAGTTCTTC
cdr3_aa: CASRPGTFYNEQFF

clone_size: -
d_call: -
v_call: TRBV13
j_call: TRBJ2-7
cdr3_nt: TGTGCCAGCAGCTTAGCCTCTGGTTTCACCTACGAGCAGTACTTC
cdr3_aa: CASSLASGFTYEQYF

clone_size: -
d_call: -
v_call: TRBV10-3
j_call: TRBJ2-7
cdr3_nt: TGTGCCATCAGTGAGTCGATGATAGGGGTAGGTAACGAGCAGTACTTC
cdr3_aa: CAISESMIGVGNEQYF

clone_size: -
d_call: -
v_call: TRBV10-3
j_call: TRBJ1-5
cdr3_nt: TGTGCCATCACGGGGGGTGGCAATCAGCCCCAGCATTTT
cdr3_aa: CAITGGGNQPQHF

clone_size: -
d_call: -
v_call: TRBV20-1
j_call: TRBJ1-2
cdr3_nt: TGCAGTGCTACCTTGACCTATGGCTACACCTTC
cdr3_aa: CSATLTYGYTF

clone_size: -
d_call: -
v_call: TRBV2
j_call: TRBJ2-2
cdr3_nt: TGTGCCAGCAGTGAGTTGACGAACACCGGGGAGCTGTTTTTT
cdr3_aa: CASSELTNTGELFF

clone_size: -
d_call: -
v_call: TRBV28
j_call: TRBJ1-2
cdr3_nt: TGTGCCAGCAGTTTCGCAGGGGTGCCATATGGCTACACCTTC
cdr3_aa: CASSFAGVPYGYTF

clone_size: -
d_call: TRBD2
v_call: TRBV13
j_call: TRBJ2-1
cdr3_nt: TGTGCCAGCAGCTTCCGACTAGCGGATTACTACAATGAGCAGTTCTTC
cdr3_aa: CASSFRLADYYNEQFF

clone_size: -
d_call: -
v_call: TRBV15
j_call: TRBJ1-2
cdr3_nt: TGTGCCACCAGCAGAGCCGCAATGTATGGCTACACCTTC
cdr3_aa: CATSRAAMYGYTF

clone_size: -
d_call: -
v_call: TRBV5-4
j_call: TRBJ2-5
cdr3_nt: TGTGCCAGCAGCTTTAGTTTATCGACCCAGTACTTC
cdr3_aa: CASSFSLSTQYF

clone_size: -
d_call: -
v_call: TRBV7-9
j_call: TRBJ1-2
cdr3_nt: TGTGCCAGCAGCTCACACTCGACAGGCCCCTATGGCTACACCTTC
cdr3_aa: CASSSHSTGPYGYTF

clone_size: once
d_call: -
v_call: TRBV7-8
j_call: TRBJ1-2
cdr3_nt: TGTGCCAGCAGCTTAGGCCATAGGACGGGCTCCGGCTACACCTTC
cdr3_aa: CASSLGHRTGSGYTF

clone_size: -
d_call: -
v_call: TRBV21-1
j_call: TRBJ2-1
cdr3_nt: TGTGCCAGCAGCATCGGGACAGGGAACGACAATGAGCAGTTCTTC
cdr3_aa: CASSIGTGNDNEQFF

clone_size: -
d_call: -
v_call: TRBV6-4
j_call: TRBJ1-2
cdr3_nt: TGTGCCAGCAGTGACGTAGGGGTTGGATGGGCAGGGCGGGGCTACACCTTC
cdr3_aa: CASSDVGVGWAGRGYTF

clone_size: -
d_call: TRBD1
v_call: TRBV5-1
j_call: TRBJ1-3
cdr3_nt: TGCGCCAGCAGCATCGGACAGGGGCCGCTCTCTGGAAACACCATATATTTT
cdr3_aa: CASSIGQGPLSGNTIYF

clone_size: -
d_call: -
v_call: TRBV30
j_call: TRBJ2-7
cdr3_nt: TGTGCCTGGACCCAGGGTACAGTCTACGAGCAGTACTTC
cdr3_aa: CAWTQGTVYEQYF

clone_size: -
d_call: TRBD1
v_call: TRBV5-4
j_call: TRBJ1-2
cdr3_nt: TGTGCCAGCAGAACAGGGGACTATGGCTACACCTTC
cdr3_aa: CASRTGDYGYTF

clone_size: -
d_call: TRBD1
v_call: TRBV19
j_call: TRBJ1-5
cdr3_nt: TGTGCCAGTACCGGGACAGGGGTTCAGCCCCAGCATTTT
cdr3_aa: CASTGTGVQPQHF

clone_size: -
d_call: -
v_call: TRBV4-1
j_call: TRBJ2-7
cdr3_nt: TGCGCCAGCAGCCAAGGCGAGTCGGGAGTCTACGAGCAGTACTTC
cdr3_aa: CASSQGESGVYEQYF

clone_size: -
d_call: -
v_call: TRBV6-6
j_call: TRBJ2-7
cdr3_nt: TGTGCCAGCAGCCGAAACAGGGACTACGAGCAGTACTTC
cdr3_aa: CASSRNRDYEQYF

clone_size: -
d_call: -
v_call: TRBV5-1
j_call: TRBJ1-1
cdr3_nt: TGCGCCAGCAGCTTTAGCGGTCAGGACACTGAAGCTTTCTTT
cdr3_aa: CASSFSGQDTEAFF

clone_size: once
d_call: -
v_call: TRBV5-1
j_call: TRBJ2-7
cdr3_nt: TGCGCCAGCAGCTTGGCCACGAGCTCCTACGAGCAGTACTTC
cdr3_aa: CASSLATSSYEQYF

clone_size: -
d_call: -
v_call: TRBV7-9
j_call: TRBJ1-4
cdr3_nt: TGTGCCAGCAGCCCTTGGGCGACTAATGAAAAACTGTTTTTT
cdr3_aa: CASSPWATNEKLFF

clone_size: -
d_call: -
v_call: TRBV29-1
j_call: TRBJ2-6
cdr3_nt: TGCAGCGTTGGAAGTCTGGGGGCCAACGTCCTGACTTTC
cdr3_aa: CSVGSLGANVLTF

clone_size: -
d_call: TRBD1
v_call: TRBV19
j_call: TRBJ1-5
cdr3_nt: TGTGCCAGTAGTTTCTACAGGGGTCAGCCCCAGCATTTT
cdr3_aa: CASSFYRGQPQHF

clone_size: -
d_call: TRBD1
v_call: TRBV6-5
j_call: TRBJ1-1
cdr3_nt: TGTGCCAGCATAACGGACAGGGCATCAACTGAAGCTTTCTTT
cdr3_aa: CASITDRASTEAFF

clone_size: -
d_call: TRBD1
v_call: TRBV2
j_call: TRBJ2-7
cdr3_nt: TGTGCCAGCGGACAGGAGCTCCCCTACGAGCAGTACTTC
cdr3_aa: CASGQELPYEQYF

clone_size: -
d_call: TRBD1
v_call: TRBV5-4
j_call: TRBJ2-1
cdr3_nt: TGTGCCAGCAGCATTTCGACAGGGCTATACAATGAGCAGTTCTTC
cdr3_aa: CASSISTGLYNEQFF

clone_size: -
d_call: TRBD1
v_call: TRBV5-4
j_call: TRBJ2-2
cdr3_nt: TGTGCCAGCAGCTCGGGACAGGGTGCCGGGGAGCTGTTTTTT
cdr3_aa: CASSSGQGAGELFF